These 30 T cell receptor beta chains share one sample of origin, sequenced in a study of blood T cell repertoires in COVID-19. The data were produced by immunoSEQ multiplex PCR, yet TCRdb's version contains in-frame clones alone and is incomplete. This repertoire shows fewer than 150,000 clones, 60% to 85% found once; its top ten account for under 3%. The sequencing sample was made of peripheral blood. The receptors originated from a man between 65 and 85 years old with acute or convalescent COVID-19.

CDR3 DNA sequence: TGTGCCATCACCCCGGCGGGCTACAATGAGCAGTTCTTC. As protein: CAITPAGYNEQFF. The rearrangement links TRBV10-3 to TRBJ2-1; a weak D match, TRBD2 (5 bases). Germline V CDR1 and CDR2: ENHRY, SYGVKD. The CDR3 runs to 13 residues. V was cut by 7 bases and J by 3 bases, with 10 bases left in between.

This clone came up once. The V gene is TRBV4-1, the J gene TRBJ1-6; tentatively, D is TRBD1 (5 bases). The germline CDR1 and CDR2 sequences are MGHRA and YSYEKL. V lost 3 bases and J 6 bases, leaving 12 bases between the germline ends. This CDR3 is 15 amino acids long. Here the CDR3 DNA reads TGCGCCAGCAGCCAGGGGGGGTTTGGTAATTCACCCCTCCACTTT. It translates to CASSQGGFGNSPLHF.

This clone was observed a few times. The chain has TRBV5-5 and TRBJ2-3; no clear D gene. The V gene's germline CDR1 is SGHKS and CDR2 YYEKEE (reference sequence). Trimming stripped 4 bases from V and 6 bases from J, with 18 bases between. The CDR3 consists of 15 residues. The CDR3 is CASSPHPSPHDTQYF. CDR3 in DNA: TGTGCCAGCAGCCCACACCCTTCGCCCCACGATACGCAGTATTTT.

This sequence joins TRBV19 and TRBJ1-3; D unclear. V lost 8 bases and J 3 bases, leaving 8 bases between the germline ends. Germline V CDR1 and CDR2: LNHDA, SQIVND (reference sequence). CDR3 size: 12 residues. Here the CDR3 DNA reads TGTGCCAGTGGGCGGGGTGGAAACACCATATATTTT. Translation gives CASGRGGNTIYF.

The CDR3 DNA follows: TGTGCCAGCAGCTTGAATGTCGAGGTCTCCTACGAGCAGTACTTC. The encoded protein is CASSLNVEVSYEQYF. The rearrangement uses TRBV5-6 and TRBJ2-7; D is uncertain. Germline V CDR1 and CDR2: SGHDT, YYEEEE. The CDR3 contains 15 residues. V shed 1 base and J shed 0 bases, with 11 bases lying between them.

The genes are TRBV5-6 and TRBJ2-7; maybe TRBD1 (5 bases). The CDR3 contains 16 residues. V was shortened by 2 bases and J by 1 base, with 16 bases between the two germline ends. Germline lookup yields CDR1 SGHDT and CDR2 YYEEEE. The CDR3 nucleotides are TGTGCCAGCAGCTTATTCCCCGACAGCCAGTCCTACGAGCAGTACTTC. It codes for CASSLFPDSQSYEQYF.

This clone appeared a single time. This chain uses TRBV6-1 with TRBJ2-3; 9 nucleotides align to TRBD2. Germline V gives CDR1 MNHNS, CDR2 SASEGT. With 0 bases clipped from V and 2 bases from J, the junction kept 3 bases outside the gene matches. The CDR3 runs 16 residues. For the CDR3, the DNA is TGTGCCAGCAGTGAAGCGCTAGCGGGGTTCACAGATACGCAGTATTTT. Amino acids: CASSEALAGFTDTQYF.

In this sample, this clone turned up a few times. The rearrangement links TRBV30 to TRBJ1-2, with 9 nucleotides matching TRBD1. V lost 5 bases to trimming and J lost 7 bases; unmatched junction nucleotides: 17. The CDR3 loop spans 16 amino acids. Germline V gene data show CDR1 as GTSNPN and CDR2 as SVGIG (reference sequence). CDR3 in amino acids: CAWLRDRASSGSGYTF. DNA of the CDR3: TGTGCCTGGCTCCGGGACAGGGCCTCATCGGGGAGTGGCTACACCTTC.

The chain uses TRBV9 and TRBJ2-3, with TRBD1 matching over 7 bases. Per the germline V gene, CDR1 is SGDLS and CDR2 is YYNGEE. The CDR3 is 14 residues long. V was clipped by 6 bases and J by 1 base; unmatched bases: 5. DNA of the CDR3: TGTGCCAGCAAGGGTCAGGGGGGCACAGATACGCAGTATTTT. As protein: CASKGQGGTDTQYF.

The rearrangement links TRBV11-2 to TRBJ2-2; D is perhaps TRBD1 (6 bases). CDR3 length equals 14 residues. V lost 4 bases and J 2 bases, leaving 8 bases between the germline ends. Germline CDR1 is SGHAT and CDR2 is FQNNGV. The CDR3 region has the DNA TGTGCCAGCAGCTCGGGACAAAACACCGGGGAGCTGTTTTTT. Translation: CASSSGQNTGELFF.

Written as DNA, the CDR3 is TGTGCCAGCAGCTTCGATCCGGGAGGCGAGCAGTACTTC. This codes for CASSFDPGGEQYF. The chain couples TRBV11-1 to TRBJ2-7; TRBD2 matches at 7 bases. The CDR3 is 13 amino acids. CDR1 is SGHAT, CDR2 FQDESV, per germline (reference sequence). V was clipped by 3 bases and J by 6 bases; unmatched bases: 5.

This rearrangement joins TRBV5-6 to TRBJ2-3; 11 nucleotides match TRBD2. With V trimmed by 3 bases and J by 0 bases, 9 bases remained unmatched. There are 18 residues in the CDR3. Germline lookup yields CDR1 SGHDT and CDR2 YYEEEE. CDR3 nucleotide sequence: TGTGCCAGCAGCTCCCTTGGGACTAGCGGTCCTAGCACAGATACGCAGTATTTT. It yields the protein CASSSLGTSGPSTDTQYF.

V is TRBV30 and J is TRBJ2-3; 11 bases are shared with TRBD2. From germline, CDR1 is GTSNPN and CDR2 SVGIG (reference sequence). V gave up 0 bases and J gave up 11 bases; unmatched junction bases: 10. The CDR3 length is 15 residues. The CDR3 DNA sequence: TGTGCCTGGAGTGTAGGGACTAGCGGAGGGTTGTTGCAGTATTTT. Translation: CAWSVGTSGGLLQYF.

The chain couples TRBV7-2 to TRBJ1-1; D gene unclear. Germline V gene sequence: CDR1 SGHTA, CDR2 FQGNSA. Trimming pared 5 bases from V and 3 bases from J, leaving 10 bases between. CDR3 length: 13 residues. CDR3 nucleotide sequence: TGTGCCAGCAGCCTTCTCCGCGACACTGAAGCTTTCTTT. Translated: CASSLLRDTEAFF. Combining the CDR3 with reference TRBV7-2 and TRBJ1-1 gives the whole variable domain GAGVSQSPSNKVTEKGKDVELRCDPISGHTALYWYRQSLGQGLEFLIYFQGNSAPDKSGLPSDRFSAERTGGSVSTLTIQRTQQEDSAVYLCASSLLRDTEAFFGQGTRLTVV.

This chain uses TRBV7-2 with TRBJ2-7, with 7 bases matching TRBD1. The CDR3 extends over 15 amino acids. Unmatched junction bases numbered 9, after V lost 5 bases and J lost 2 bases. Germline V gene sequence: CDR1 SGHTA, CDR2 FQGNSA. The CDR3 here is CASSTTGTEAYEQYF. Written as DNA, the CDR3 is TGTGCCAGCAGCACTACCGGGACAGAAGCCTACGAGCAGTACTTC.

The chain recombines TRBV7-8 with TRBJ2-7; D gene unclear. V was pared by 2 bases and J by 6 bases, with 11 bases between. Germline-derived CDR1 and CDR2 are SGHVS and FQNEAQ. The CDR3 consists of 13 residues. The CDR3 is CASSLSFPGEQYF. The DNA for the CDR3 is TGTGCCAGCAGCTTATCGTTCCCCGGCGAGCAGTACTTC.

The chain uses TRBV21-1 and TRBJ2-5; TRBD2 is taken as the D call from the table, unchecked against the DNA. TRBV21-1 is designated a pseudogene. There are 15 residues in the CDR3. The CDR3 loop reads CASSKAGGGGETQYF. Here the CDR3 DNA reads TGTGCCAGCAGCAAAGCGGGGGGGGGCGGGGAGACCCAGTACTTC.

The V gene is TRBV2, the J gene TRBJ2-3; D might be TRBD2 (5 bases). This CDR3 spans 12 amino acids. Deletions cut 10 bases from V and 0 bases from J, with 8 bases between. Looked up from germline, CDR1 is SNHLY and CDR2 is FYNNEI. The DNA for the CDR3 is TGTGCCATGCCGGGGAGCACAGATACGCAGTATTTT. Residues: CAMPGSTDTQYF.

This clone occurred a few times. V is TRBV7-2 and J is TRBJ1-5; no definite D call. Trimming left V 2 bases short and J 6 bases short, with 8 bases between. The CDR3 length is 13 residues. The germline V gene encodes CDR1 SGHTA and CDR2 FQGNSA. The CDR3 region is CASSLNGGQPQHF. DNA of the CDR3: TGTGCCAGCAGCTTAAACGGAGGTCAGCCCCAGCATTTT.

This chain joins TRBV7-2 and TRBJ2-7; 7 bases are a match to TRBD1. Germline-derived CDR1 and CDR2 are SGHTA and FQGNSA. The CDR3 is made up of 16 amino acids. The junction had 10 bases not matched to a gene; V was cut back by 4 bases and J by 1 base. The CDR3 DNA sequence: TGTGCCAGCAGCTCAACCGACAGGGTCCGGTCCTACGAGCAGTACTTC. The encoded protein is CASSSTDRVRSYEQYF.

The V gene is TRBV4-1, the J gene TRBJ2-5; a possible D gene is TRBD2 (6 bases). Between the trimmed V and J ends, which lost 1 base and 1 base, there was a span of 10 bases. This CDR3 has 15 amino acids. Germline CDR1 reads MGHRA; CDR2 reads YSYEKL. The CDR3, as DNA: TGCGCCAGCAGCCAAGGGCGGGGCCTCCAAGAGACCCAGTACTTC. Amino acid sequence: CASSQGRGLQETQYF.

This clone has just a few counts. CDR3 loop: CASSRKGQLLGEQYF. The CDR3 DNA sequence: TGTGCCAGCAGTAGGAAGGGACAGCTCTTGGGCGAGCAGTACTTC. V usage is TRBV6-5 and J usage is TRBJ2-7; 7 positions match TRBD1. The CDR3 is made up of 15 amino acids. Germline V gives CDR1 MNHEY, CDR2 SVGAGI. V dropped 5 bases and J dropped 6; count of bases not matched to a gene: 13.

V and J are TRBV4-2 and TRBJ1-1; D is unresolved. Germline V gene lookup returns CDR1 LGHNA and CDR2 YNFKEQ. The CDR3 contains 13 residues. Trimming took 1 base from V and 5 from J, leaving 8 bases between them. CDR3 DNA sequence: TGTGCCAGCAGCCAAGCAGTGAGGACTGAAGCTTTCTTT. Encoded protein: CASSQAVRTEAFF.

This clone was counted only a few times. V is TRBV15 and J is TRBJ1-2, with 12 bases identical to TRBD1. Germline-derived CDR1 and CDR2 are LNHNV and YYDKDF (reference sequence). CDR3 length: 13 amino acids. V lost 6 bases to trimming and J lost 8 bases; unmatched junction nucleotides: 4. The CDR3 sequence is CATRGQGARGYTF. DNA for the CDR3: TGTGCCACCAGGGGACAGGGGGCGCGGGGCTACACCTTC.

This sequence joins TRBV18 and TRBJ1-5; D is ambiguous. CDR3 length equals 12 residues. V was shortened by 4 bases and J by 4 bases, with 5 bases between the two germline ends. From germline, CDR1 is KGHSH and CDR2 LQKENI. The CDR3 nucleotides are TGTGCCAGCTCACGTCGGAATCAGCCCCAGCATTTT. It encodes CASSRRNQPQHF.

The rearrangement links TRBV2 to TRBJ1-4; possibly TRBD1 for D (5 bases). The germline gives CDR1 SNHLY, CDR2 FYNNEI. Trimming removed 4 bases at V and 4 bases at J, with 13 bases between. The CDR3 length is 15 residues. The CDR3: CASSAVGGNNEKLFF. The CDR3 nucleotides are TGTGCCAGCAGTGCAGTCGGGGGTAATAATGAAAAACTGTTTTTT. Combining the CDR3 with reference TRBV2 and TRBJ1-4 gives the whole variable domain EPEVTQTPSHQVTQMGQEVILRCVPISNHLYFYWYRQILGQKVEFLVSFYNNEISEKSEIFDDQFSVERPDGSNFTLKIRSTKLEDSAMYFCASSAVGGNNEKLFFGSGTQLSVL.

The chain employs TRBV2 and TRBJ1-5, with TRBD1 identical over 9 bases. The CDR3 has 18 amino acids. The germline CDR1 and CDR2 sequences are SNHLY and FYNNEI. Losses at the gene ends were 1 base for V and 0 bases for J; bases not matched to a gene: 7. Here the CDR3 reads CASSEDLTGGYSNQPQHF. In DNA form, the CDR3 reads TGTGCCAGCAGTGAAGACTTGACAGGGGGTTATAGCAATCAGCCCCAGCATTTT.

The chain employs TRBV5-4 and TRBJ2-1; 12 bases match TRBD2. Germline V lookup: CDR1 SGHNT, CDR2 YYREEE (reference sequence). The V gene end was trimmed by 2 bases and the J gene end by 6 bases; junction bases not matched to a gene: 3. The CDR3 runs 15 residues. The DNA of the CDR3 is TGTGCCAGCAGCTTCCCTAGCGGGGGGGCCAATGAGCAGTTCTTC. Translation gives CASSFPSGGANEQFF.

The V call is TRBV5-1, the J call TRBJ1-2, with 8 nucleotides matching TRBD1. This CDR3 is built from 12 residues. Trimming removed 8 bases from V and 3 bases from J; junction bases left unmatched: 3. Per germline, CDR1 SGHRS and CDR2 YFSETQ. The CDR3 loop reads CASGTGHYGYTF. The CDR3 DNA sequence: TGCGCCAGTGGGACAGGACACTATGGCTACACCTTC.

The chain employs TRBV20-1 and TRBJ1-5, with a weak D call TRBD1 (5 bases). Per germline, CDR1 DFQATT and CDR2 SNEGSKA (reference sequence). This CDR3 comprises 11 residues. Trimming left V 5 bases short and J 6 bases short, with 8 bases between. CDR3 amino acids: CSASTGQPQHF. In DNA, the CDR3 is TGCAGTGCTTCTACAGGTCAGCCCCAGCATTTT.